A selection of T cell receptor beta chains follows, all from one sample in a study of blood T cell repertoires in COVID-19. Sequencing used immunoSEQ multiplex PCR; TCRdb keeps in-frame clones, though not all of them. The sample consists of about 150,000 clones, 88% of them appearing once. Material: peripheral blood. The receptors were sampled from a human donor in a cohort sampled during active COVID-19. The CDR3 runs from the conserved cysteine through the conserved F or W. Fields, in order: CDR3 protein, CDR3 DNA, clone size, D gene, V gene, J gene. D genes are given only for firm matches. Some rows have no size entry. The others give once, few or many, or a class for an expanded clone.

CASSRGGTRTDTQYF,TGTGCCAGCAGCCGAGGCGGTACCCGCACGGATACGCAGTATTTT,.,.,TRBV11-2,TRBJ2-3
CASSRSPSAQEKLFF,TGTGCCAGCAGCCGGTCGCCTTCCGCCCAAGAAAAACTGTTTTTT,.,.,TRBV5-4,TRBJ1-4
CASSLGTSSTGELFF,TGTGCCAGCAGCTTGGGGACTTCCAGCACCGGGGAGCTGTTTTTT,.,.,TRBV7-2,TRBJ2-2
CASSPYGGTSGGISYEQYF,TGTGCCAGCAGCCCATATGGGGGGACTAGCGGGGGTATATCCTACGAGCAGTACTTC,.,TRBD2,TRBV9,TRBJ2-7
CAISKALAGLTDTQYF,TGTGCCATCAGTAAGGCACTAGCGGGACTCACAGATACGCAGTATTTT,.,TRBD2,TRBV10-3,TRBJ2-3
CASSLTSGNSYEQYF,TGTGCCAGCAGTCTCACTAGCGGGAACTCCTACGAGCAGTACTTC,.,TRBD2,TRBV6-6,TRBJ2-7
CASSMGQTGDYGYTF,TGTGCCAGTAGTATGGGTCAAACAGGGGACTATGGCTACACCTTC,.,TRBD1,TRBV19,TRBJ1-2
CASSKPTGKSDEQFF,TGTGCCAGCTCAAAGCCTACCGGGAAGAGCGATGAGCAGTTCTTC,.,.,TRBV18,TRBJ2-1
CASTYQGGTGANVLTF,TGTGCCAGCACCTACCAGGGAGGTACTGGGGCCAACGTCCTGACTTTC,.,.,TRBV5-4,TRBJ2-6
CASSPGLAGIFVETQYF,TGTGCCAGCAGCCCGGGACTAGCGGGGATATTTGTAGAGACCCAGTACTTC,.,TRBD2,TRBV5-5,TRBJ2-5
CASSQAGDAQSLHF,TGTGCCAGCAGCCAAGCAGGGGACGCCCAGTCCCTCCACTTT,.,.,TRBV3-1/TRBV3-2,TRBJ1-6
CASSGTDSGRRGSTDTQYF,TGTGCCAGCAGCGGCACTGATAGCGGGAGGCGGGGTAGCACAGATACGCAGTATTTT,few,TRBD2,TRBV11-2,TRBJ2-3
CTSSLQGHSPLHF,TGTACCAGCAGTTTACAGGGGCATTCACCCCTCCACTTT,.,TRBD1,TRBV12-3/TRBV12-4,TRBJ1-6
CASSQDGGVQETQYF,TGTGCCAGCAGCCAAGATGGGGGGGTGCAAGAGACCCAGTACTTC,.,TRBD2,TRBV4-2,TRBJ2-5
CASSEVMAGPPPQFF,TGTGCCAGCAGTGAAGTGATGGCAGGGCCCCCTCCCCAGTTCTTC,.,.,TRBV6-1,TRBJ2-1
CASSLVAGGPEQYF,TGTGCCAGCAGCTTAGTAGCGGGAGGGCCCGAGCAGTACTTC,.,TRBD2,TRBV7-2,TRBJ2-7
CSVTGLAGSSYNEQFF,TGCAGCGTTACGGGACTAGCGGGAAGCTCCTACAATGAGCAGTTCTTC,.,TRBD2,TRBV29-1,TRBJ2-1
CASSVTGGLGNTIYF,TGTGCCAGCAGCGTCACAGGGGGGTTAGGAAACACCATATATTTT,.,TRBD1,TRBV9,TRBJ1-3
CASRPSGGWGEKLFF,TGTGCCAGCAGGCCCAGTGGGGGGTGGGGTGAAAAACTGTTTTTT,.,.,TRBV6-5,TRBJ1-4